These T cell receptor beta chains were read from a single sample in a study of CD8+ T cells in alopecia areata. The data were produced by immunoSEQ multiplex PCR, yet TCRdb's version contains in-frame clones alone and is incomplete. The table lists 200,000 or so clones, less than 45% of them singletons. The sample in question was CD4+ T cells sorted from blood, obtained at roughly week 30, from a patient treated with tofacitinib. These receptors all come from a human donor with alopecia areata. Each CDR3 is given with its conserved first and last residue. A D gene is named only where the DNA matches it firmly. Size is stated for part of the rows, as once, few or many counts, or as a class when the clone is expanded.

len | j_gene | v_gene | d_gene | abundance | CDR3nt | CDR3aa
12 | TRBJ1-2 | TRBV5-6 | TRBD1 | NA | TGTGCCAGCAGTGGGACAGGGGGCGTCTACACCTTC | CASSGTGGVYTF
12 | TRBJ1-1 | TRBV4-2 | NA | NA | TGTGCCAGCAGCCAAGTGGGAGGGTCCCCGGCCTTT | CASSQVGGSPAF
17 | TRBJ1-4 | TRBV4-1 | NA | few | TGCGCCAGCAGCCCCAGACGAAGGAGGCCGACTAATGAAAAACTGTTTTTT | CASSPRRRRPTNEKLFF
14 | TRBJ2-2 | TRBV2 | TRBD1 | few | TGTGCCAGCAGAACAGGGGGGATCACCGGGGAGCTGTTTTTT | CASRTGGITGELFF
16 | TRBJ1-2 | TRBV29-1 | NA | NA | TGCAGCGTCGGTGGGGGTCTCTGGGACACCAAGGATGGCTACACCTTC | CSVGGGLWDTKDGYTF
14 | TRBJ2-1 | TRBV5-4 | NA | NA | TGTGCCAGCAGCTCCACAGGGAGCTACAATGAGCAGTTCTTC | CASSSTGSYNEQFF
15 | TRBJ2-3 | TRBV5-1 | NA | NA | TGCGCCAGCCGCCTAATGGTGTCGGACACAGATACGCAGTATTTT | CASRLMVSDTDTQYF
16 | TRBJ1-4 | TRBV5-1 | NA | NA | TGCGCCAGCAGCTTGGCAGCATCCGCAACTAATGAAAAACTGTTTTTT | CASSLAASATNEKLFF
17 | TRBJ1-6 | TRBV6-1 | NA | NA | TGTGCCAGCAGTGAAGCTGGGGGAACCTTATATAATTCACCCCTCCACTTT | CASSEAGGTLYNSPLHF
15 | TRBJ2-1 | TRBV2 | TRBD2 | NA | TGTGCCACCAAAGGGGGTAGCGGGAATTACAATGAGCAGTTCTTC | CATKGGSGNYNEQFF
14 | TRBJ2-1 | TRBV11-2 | NA | NA | TGTGCCAGCAGCCCCACAAGTCGTATCAATGAGCAGTTCTTC | CASSPTSRINEQFF
11 | TRBJ1-2 | TRBV19 | NA | NA | TGTGCCAGTAAGTCCAGCTATGGCTACACCTTC | CASKSSYGYTF
18 | TRBJ1-2 | TRBV27 | TRBD1 | NA | TGTGCCAGTTCCTCTCGAGGGACAGAAGCAAAAGCTAACTATGGCTACACCTTC | CASSSRGTEAKANYGYTF
11 | TRBJ1-2 | TRBV20-1 | NA | NA | TGCAGTGCTAGAGATCTCTACGGCTACACCTTC | CSARDLYGYTF
14 | TRBJ1-2 | TRBV29-1 | TRBD1 | NA | TGCAGCGTTGACCATACAACAGGGGGCTATGGCTACACCTTC | CSVDHTTGGYGYTF
15 | TRBJ2-3 | TRBV7-3 | NA | few | TGTGCCAGCAGCTTGGGCTTAGGAGGGCCAGATACGCAGTATTTT | CASSLGLGGPDTQYF
13 | TRBJ2-5 | TRBV7-9 | NA | NA | TGTGCCAGCAGCTCCCCGCTGACAGAGACCCAGTACTTC | CASSSPLTETQYF
15 | TRBJ1-1 | TRBV6-1 | NA | NA | TGTGCCAGCAGTGAACTGACAGGCCTGAACACTGAAGCTTTCTTT | CASSELTGLNTEAFF
15 | TRBJ2-6 | TRBV5-1 | NA | few | TGCGCCAGCAGCTTCCGGGGCTCTGGGGCCAACGTCCTGACTTTC | CASSFRGSGANVLTF
14 | TRBJ2-3 | TRBV5-4 | NA | NA | TGTGCCAGCAGCTTAGCCAGGGCCACAGATACGCAGTATTTT | CASSLARATDTQYF
17 | TRBJ2-6 | TRBV27 | NA | once | TGTGCCAGCAGTTTGGTCAGGATGAGCTCTGGGGCCAACGTCCTGACTTTC | CASSLVRMSSGANVLTF
14 | TRBJ1-1 | TRBV29-1 | NA | few | TGCAGCGTTGGCCCTCTGGAGCCAGGGACTGAAGCTTTCTTT | CSVGPLEPGTEAFF
15 | TRBJ2-4 | TRBV7-9 | NA | many | TGTGCCAGCAGCTTAGCGAGGTCGTGGGGAAACATTCAGTACTTC | CASSLARSWGNIQYF
15 | TRBJ2-3 | TRBV13 | TRBD1 | few | TGTGCCAGCAGCTTAGAGGACAGGGAGGCAGATACGCAGTATTTT | CASSLEDREADTQYF
14 | TRBJ2-2 | TRBV30 | NA | NA | TGTGCCCGAATCTGGCCCATGAACACCGGGGAGCTGTTTTTT | CARIWPMNTGELFF
14 | TRBJ2-1 | TRBV7-9 | NA | few | TGTGCCAGCAGCGGTAGGGCTACCTACAATGAGCAGTTCTTC | CASSGRATYNEQFF
16 | TRBJ2-7 | TRBV11-2 | TRBD2 | NA | TGTGCCAGCAGCTTAGAAGCAGCGGGAGGGCCCTACGAGCAGTACTTC | CASSLEAAGGPYEQYF
11 | TRBJ2-1 | TRBV29-1 | NA | few | TGCGTAGGCTCCTCCTACAATGAGCAGTTCTTC | CVGSSYNEQFF
14 | TRBJ1-4 | TRBV29-1 | NA | NA | TGCAGCCCAGGACCGGGAGCAACTAATGAAAAACTGTTTTTT | CSPGPGATNEKLFF
11 | TRBJ1-6 | TRBV14 | NA | NA | TGTGCCAGCAGCCATAATTCACCCCTCCACTTT | CASSHNSPLHF
16 | TRBJ2-2 | TRBV9 | NA | NA | TGTGCCAGCAGCGTCCAAGACTACATAGACACCGGGGAGCTGTTTTTT | CASSVQDYIDTGELFF
15 | TRBJ2-3 | TRBV5-4 | NA | NA | TGTGCCAGCAGCTTGGTCGCGGGTTCCACAGATACGCAGTATTTT | CASSLVAGSTDTQYF
13 | TRBJ1-1 | TRBV29-1 | NA | few | TGCAGCGTTGGTACGATTATGAACACTGAAGCTTTCTTT | CSVGTIMNTEAFF